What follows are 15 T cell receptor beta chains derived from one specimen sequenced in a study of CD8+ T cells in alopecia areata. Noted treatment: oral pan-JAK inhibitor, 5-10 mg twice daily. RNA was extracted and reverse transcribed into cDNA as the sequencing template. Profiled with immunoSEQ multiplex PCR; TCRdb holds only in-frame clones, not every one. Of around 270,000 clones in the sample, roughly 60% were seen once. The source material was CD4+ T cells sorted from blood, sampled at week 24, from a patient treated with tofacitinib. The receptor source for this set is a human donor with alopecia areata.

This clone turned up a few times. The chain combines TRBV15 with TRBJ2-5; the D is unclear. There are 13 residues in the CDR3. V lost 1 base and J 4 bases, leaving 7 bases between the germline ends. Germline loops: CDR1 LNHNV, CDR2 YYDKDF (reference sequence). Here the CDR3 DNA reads TGTGCCACCAGCAGAGGACCGGGAGAGACCCAGTACTTC. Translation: CATSRGPGETQYF.

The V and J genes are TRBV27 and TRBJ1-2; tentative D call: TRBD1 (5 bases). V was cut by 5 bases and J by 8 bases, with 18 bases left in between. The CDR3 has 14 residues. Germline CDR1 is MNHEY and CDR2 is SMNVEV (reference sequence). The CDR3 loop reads CASSPPWGGSGYTF. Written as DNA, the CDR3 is TGTGCCAGCAGTCCACCCTGGGGGGGAAGCGGCTACACCTTC.

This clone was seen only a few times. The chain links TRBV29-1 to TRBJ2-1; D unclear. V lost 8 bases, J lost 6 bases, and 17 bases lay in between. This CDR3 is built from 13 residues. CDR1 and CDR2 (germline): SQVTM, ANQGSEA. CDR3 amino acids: CSCWTATINEQFF. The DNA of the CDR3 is TGCAGCTGTTGGACCGCTACAATCAATGAGCAGTTCTTC.

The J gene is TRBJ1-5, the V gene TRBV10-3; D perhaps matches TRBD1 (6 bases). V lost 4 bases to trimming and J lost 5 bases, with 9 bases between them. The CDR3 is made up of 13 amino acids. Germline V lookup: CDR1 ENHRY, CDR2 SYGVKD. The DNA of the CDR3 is TGTGCCATCAGTGTAGGGGGGGATCAGCCCCAGCATTTT. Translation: CAISVGGDQPQHF.

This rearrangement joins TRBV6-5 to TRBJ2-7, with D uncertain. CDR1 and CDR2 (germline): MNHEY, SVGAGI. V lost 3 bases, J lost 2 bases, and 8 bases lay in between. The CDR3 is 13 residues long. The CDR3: CASSYVSTYEQYF. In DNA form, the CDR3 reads TGTGCCAGCAGTTATGTATCCACCTACGAGCAGTACTTC.

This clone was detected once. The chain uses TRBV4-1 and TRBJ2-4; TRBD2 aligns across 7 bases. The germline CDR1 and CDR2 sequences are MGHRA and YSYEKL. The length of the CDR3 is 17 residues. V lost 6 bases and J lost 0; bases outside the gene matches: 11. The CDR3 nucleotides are TGCGCCAGCAGACCTATTGTTAGCGGGCGAGCCAAAAACATTCAGTACTTC. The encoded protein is CASRPIVSGRAKNIQYF.

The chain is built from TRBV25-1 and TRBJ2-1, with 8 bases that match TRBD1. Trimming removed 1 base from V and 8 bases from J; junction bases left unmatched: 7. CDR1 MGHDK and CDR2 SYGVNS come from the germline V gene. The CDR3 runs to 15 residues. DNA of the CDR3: TGTGCCAGCAGTGAATGGGGCAGGGGGCGATATGAGCAGTTCTTC. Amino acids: CASSEWGRGRYEQFF.

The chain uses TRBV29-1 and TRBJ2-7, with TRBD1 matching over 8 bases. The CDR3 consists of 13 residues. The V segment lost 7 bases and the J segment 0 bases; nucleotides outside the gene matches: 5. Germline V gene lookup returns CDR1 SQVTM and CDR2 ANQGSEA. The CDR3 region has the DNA TGCAGCGCACAGGGGGTAGCCTCCTACGAGCAGTACTTC. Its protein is CSAQGVASYEQYF.

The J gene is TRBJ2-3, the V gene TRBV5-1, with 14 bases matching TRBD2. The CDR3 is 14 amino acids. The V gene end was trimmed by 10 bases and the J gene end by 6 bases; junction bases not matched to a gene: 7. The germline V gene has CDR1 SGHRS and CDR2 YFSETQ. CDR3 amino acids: CACTGTSGGDTQYF. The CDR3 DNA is TGCGCCTGTACGGGGACTAGCGGGGGTGATACGCAGTATTTT.

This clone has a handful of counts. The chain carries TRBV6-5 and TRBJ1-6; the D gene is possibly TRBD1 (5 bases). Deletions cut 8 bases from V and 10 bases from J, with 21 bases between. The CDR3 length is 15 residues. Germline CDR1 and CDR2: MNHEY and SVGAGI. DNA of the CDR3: TGTGCCAGCGCGATAGGTGGGGCCTTAGGGTCACCCCTCCACTTT. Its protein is CASAIGGALGSPLHF.

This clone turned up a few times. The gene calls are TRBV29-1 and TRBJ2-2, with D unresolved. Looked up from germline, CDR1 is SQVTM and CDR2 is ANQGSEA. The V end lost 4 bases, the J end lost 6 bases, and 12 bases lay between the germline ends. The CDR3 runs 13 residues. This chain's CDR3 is CSVGPLRAGELFF. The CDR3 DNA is TGCAGCGTTGGCCCCCTACGGGCCGGGGAGCTGTTTTTT.

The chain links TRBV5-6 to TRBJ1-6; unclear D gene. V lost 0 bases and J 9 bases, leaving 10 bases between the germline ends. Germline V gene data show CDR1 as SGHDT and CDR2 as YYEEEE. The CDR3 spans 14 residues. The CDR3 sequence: CASSLAVRGSPLHF. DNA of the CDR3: TGTGCCAGCAGCTTGGCTGTCCGGGGTTCACCCCTCCACTTT.

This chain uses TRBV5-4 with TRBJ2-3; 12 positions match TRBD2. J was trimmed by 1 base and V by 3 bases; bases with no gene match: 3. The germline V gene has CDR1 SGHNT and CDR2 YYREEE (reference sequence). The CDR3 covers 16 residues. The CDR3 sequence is CASSSRLAGGTDTQYF. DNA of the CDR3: TGTGCCAGCAGCTCAAGACTAGCGGGGGGCACAGATACGCAGTATTTT.

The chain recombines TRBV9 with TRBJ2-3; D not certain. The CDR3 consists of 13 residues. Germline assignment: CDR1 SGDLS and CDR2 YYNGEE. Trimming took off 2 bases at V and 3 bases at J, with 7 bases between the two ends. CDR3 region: CASSVGLTDTQYF. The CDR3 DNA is TGTGCCAGCAGCGTTGGCCTAACAGATACGCAGTATTTT.

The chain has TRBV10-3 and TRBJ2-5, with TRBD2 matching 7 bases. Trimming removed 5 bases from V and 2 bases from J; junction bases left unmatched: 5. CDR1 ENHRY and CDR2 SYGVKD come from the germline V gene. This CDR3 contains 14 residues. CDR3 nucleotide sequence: TGTGCCATCAGTACTAGCGCTGAACAAGAGACCCAGTACTTC. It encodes CAISTSAEQETQYF.